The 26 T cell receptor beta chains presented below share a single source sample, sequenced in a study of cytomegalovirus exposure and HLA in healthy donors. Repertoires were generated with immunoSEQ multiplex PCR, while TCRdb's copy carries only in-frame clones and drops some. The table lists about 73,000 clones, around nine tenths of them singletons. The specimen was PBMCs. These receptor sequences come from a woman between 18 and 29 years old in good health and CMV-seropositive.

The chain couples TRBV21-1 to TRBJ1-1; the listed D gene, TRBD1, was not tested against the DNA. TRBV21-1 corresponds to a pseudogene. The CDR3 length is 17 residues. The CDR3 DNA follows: TGTGCCAGCAGCAAAGATCGGACAGGACATGTGAACACTGAAGCTTTCTTT. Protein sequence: CASSKDRTGHVNTEAFF.

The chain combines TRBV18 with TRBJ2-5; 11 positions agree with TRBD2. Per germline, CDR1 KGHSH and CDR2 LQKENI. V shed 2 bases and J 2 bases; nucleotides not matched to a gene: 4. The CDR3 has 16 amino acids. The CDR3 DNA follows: TGTGCCAGCTCACCAAGGACTAGCGGGTTACAAGAGACCCAGTACTTC. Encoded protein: CASSPRTSGLQETQYF. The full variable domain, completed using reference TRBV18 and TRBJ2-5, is NAGVMQNPRHLVRRRGQEARLRCSPMKGHSHVYWYRQLPEEGLKFMVYLQKENIIDESGMPKERFSAEFPKEGPSILRIQQVVRGDSAAYFCASSPRTSGLQETQYFGPGTRLLVL.

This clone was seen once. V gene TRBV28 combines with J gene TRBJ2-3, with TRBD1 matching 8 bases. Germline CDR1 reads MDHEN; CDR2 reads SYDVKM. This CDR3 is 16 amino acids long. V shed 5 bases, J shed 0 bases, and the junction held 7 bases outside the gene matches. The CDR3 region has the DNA TGTGCCAGCAGTCCCGGGACAGGTTATAGCACAGATACGCAGTATTTT. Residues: CASSPGTGYSTDTQYF.

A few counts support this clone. Here the CDR3 reads CASRIAGDTGELFF. The DNA for the CDR3 is TGTGCCAGCAGAATAGCGGGGGACACCGGGGAGCTGTTTTTT. The chain links TRBV6-4 to TRBJ2-2, with TRBD2 identical over 9 bases. Germline assignment: CDR1 MRHNA and CDR2 SNTAGT. The junction had 2 bases not matched to a gene; V was cut back by 6 bases and J by 3 bases. The CDR3 has 14 amino acids.

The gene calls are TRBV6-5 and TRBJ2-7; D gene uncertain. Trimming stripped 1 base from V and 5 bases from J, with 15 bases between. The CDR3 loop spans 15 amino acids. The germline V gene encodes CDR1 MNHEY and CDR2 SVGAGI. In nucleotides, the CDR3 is TGTGCCAGCAGTTACTGGGCAGTCAGTCCCCACGAGCAGTACTTC. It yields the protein CASSYWAVSPHEQYF.

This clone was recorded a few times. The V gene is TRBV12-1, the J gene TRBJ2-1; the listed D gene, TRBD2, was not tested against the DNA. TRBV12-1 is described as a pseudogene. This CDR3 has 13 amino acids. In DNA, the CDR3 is TGTGCCAACCGCGGGGTGTGTGACAATGAGCAGTTCTTC. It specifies CANRGVCDNEQFF.

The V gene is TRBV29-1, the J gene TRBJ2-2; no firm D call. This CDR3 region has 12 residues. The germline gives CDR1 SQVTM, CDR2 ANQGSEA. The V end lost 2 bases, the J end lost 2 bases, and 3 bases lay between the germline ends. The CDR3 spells CSVEINTGELFF. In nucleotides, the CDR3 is TGCAGCGTTGAAATAAACACCGGGGAGCTGTTTTTT.

The CDR3 spells CASSPLGGSNEKLFF. The CDR3 coding sequence is TGTGCCAGCAGCCCCCTGGGGGGGAGCAATGAAAAACTGTTTTTT. The rearrangement joins TRBV2 to TRBJ1-4; tentative D call: TRBD1 (5 bases). V gave up 6 bases and J gave up 5 bases, with 16 bases separating them. CDR1 and CDR2 from the germline V gene are SNHLY and FYNNEI. The CDR3 length is 15 residues.

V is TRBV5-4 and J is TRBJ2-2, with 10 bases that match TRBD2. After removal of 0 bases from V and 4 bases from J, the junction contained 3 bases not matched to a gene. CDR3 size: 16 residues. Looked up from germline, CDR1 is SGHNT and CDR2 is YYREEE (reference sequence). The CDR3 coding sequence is TGTGCCAGCAGCTTGGGGACTAGCGGTCCCACCGGGGAGCTGTTTTTT. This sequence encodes CASSLGTSGPTGELFF.

CDR3 DNA sequence: TGTGCCAGCAGACCGACAGGGTACACTGAAGCTTTCTTT. It codes for CASRPTGYTEAFF. The V and J genes are TRBV2 and TRBJ1-1; 7 bases map to TRBD1. J lost 3 bases, V lost 6 bases, and 4 bases had no gene match. Looked up from germline, CDR1 is SNHLY and CDR2 is FYNNEI. The CDR3 extends over 13 amino acids.

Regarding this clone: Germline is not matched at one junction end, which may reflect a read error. In DNA, the CDR3 is TGTGTCAGCAGCGAAGCGGCGGGACTCCCTTGGGAGCAGTACTTC. Translating gives CVSSEAAGLPWEQYF. This rearrangement joins TRBV7-8 to TRBJ2-7, with a tentative D call TRBD2 (6 bases). The CDR3 consists of 15 residues. Looked up from germline, CDR1 is SGHVS and CDR2 is FQNEAQ.

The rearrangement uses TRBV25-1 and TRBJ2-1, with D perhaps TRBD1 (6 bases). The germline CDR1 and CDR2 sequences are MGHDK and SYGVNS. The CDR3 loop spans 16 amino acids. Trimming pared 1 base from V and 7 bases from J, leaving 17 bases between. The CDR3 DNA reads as TGTGCCAGCAGTGAATGGCGCAGGGGTTTGGTTAATGAGCAGTTCTTC. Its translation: CASSEWRRGLVNEQFF. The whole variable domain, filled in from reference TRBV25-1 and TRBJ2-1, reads EADIYQTPRYLVIGTGKKITLECSQTMGHDKMYWYQQDPGMELHLIHYSYGVNSTEKGDLSSESTVSRIRTEHFPLTLESARPSHTSQYLCASSEWRRGLVNEQFFGPGTRLTVL.

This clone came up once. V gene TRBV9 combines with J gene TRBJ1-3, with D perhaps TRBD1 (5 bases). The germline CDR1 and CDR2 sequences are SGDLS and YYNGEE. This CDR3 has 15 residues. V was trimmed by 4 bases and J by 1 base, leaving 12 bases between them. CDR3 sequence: CASSPRGGSGNTIYF. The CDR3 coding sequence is TGTGCCAGCAGCCCGCGCGGGGGGTCTGGAAACACCATATATTTT.

In nucleotides, the CDR3 is TGCAGCGTTGATGGTCCAGGGGGATTCACTGAAGCTTTCTTT. As protein: CSVDGPGGFTEAFF. J is TRBJ1-1 and V is TRBV29-1; TRBD1 agrees at 7 bases. V shed 3 bases, J shed 4 bases, and the junction held 8 bases outside the gene matches. Looked up from germline, CDR1 is SQVTM and CDR2 is ANQGSEA. This CDR3 contains 14 residues.

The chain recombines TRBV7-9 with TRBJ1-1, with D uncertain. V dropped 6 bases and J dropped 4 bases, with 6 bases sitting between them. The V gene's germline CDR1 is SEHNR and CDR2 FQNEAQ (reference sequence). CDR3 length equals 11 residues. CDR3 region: CASSPGTEAFF. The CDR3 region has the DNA TGTGCCAGCAGTCCGGGCACTGAAGCTTTCTTT.

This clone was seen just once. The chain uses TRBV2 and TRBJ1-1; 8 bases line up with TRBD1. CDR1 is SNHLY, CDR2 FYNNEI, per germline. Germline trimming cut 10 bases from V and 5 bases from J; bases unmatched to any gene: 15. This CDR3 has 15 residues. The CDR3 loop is CATIPSMTGVTEAFF. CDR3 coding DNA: TGTGCCACCATCCCCTCCATGACAGGGGTGACTGAAGCTTTCTTT.

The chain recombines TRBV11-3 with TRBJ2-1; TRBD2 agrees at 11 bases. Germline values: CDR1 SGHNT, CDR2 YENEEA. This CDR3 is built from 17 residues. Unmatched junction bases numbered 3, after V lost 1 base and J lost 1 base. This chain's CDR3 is CASSLGTSGPSYNEQFF. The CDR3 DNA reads TGTGCCAGCAGCTTAGGGACTAGCGGGCCTTCCTACAATGAGCAGTTCTTC.

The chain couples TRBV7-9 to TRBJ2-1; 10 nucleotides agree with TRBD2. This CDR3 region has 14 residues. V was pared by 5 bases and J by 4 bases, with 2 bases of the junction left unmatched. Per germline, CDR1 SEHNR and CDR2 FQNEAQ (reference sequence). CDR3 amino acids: CASSRTSGYNEQFF. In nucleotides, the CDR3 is TGTGCCAGCAGCCGGACTAGCGGTTACAATGAGCAGTTCTTC. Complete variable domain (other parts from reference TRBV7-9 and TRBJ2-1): DTGVSQNPRHKITKRGQNVTFRCDPISEHNRLYWYRQTLGQGPEFLTYFQNEAQLEKSRLLSDRFSAERPKGSFSTLEIQRTEQGDSAMYLCASSRTSGYNEQFFGPGTRLTVL.

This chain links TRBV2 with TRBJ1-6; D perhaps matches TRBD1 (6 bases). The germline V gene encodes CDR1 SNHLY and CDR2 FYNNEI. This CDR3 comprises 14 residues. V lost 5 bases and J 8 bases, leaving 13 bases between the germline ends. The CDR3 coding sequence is TGTGCCAGCAGTCCCCAGGGGACCCATTCACCCCTCCACTTT. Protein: CASSPQGTHSPLHF.

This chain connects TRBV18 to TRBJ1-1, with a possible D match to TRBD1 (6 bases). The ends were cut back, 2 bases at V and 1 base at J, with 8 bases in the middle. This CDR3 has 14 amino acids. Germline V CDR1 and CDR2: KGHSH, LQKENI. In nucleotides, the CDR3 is TGTGCCAGCTCACCAGGGGGCAGGAACACTGAAGCTTTCTTT. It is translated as CASSPGGRNTEAFF.

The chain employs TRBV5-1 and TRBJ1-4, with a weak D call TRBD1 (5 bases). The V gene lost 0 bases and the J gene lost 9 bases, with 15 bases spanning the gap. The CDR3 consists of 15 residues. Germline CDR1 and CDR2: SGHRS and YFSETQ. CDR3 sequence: CASSLDGTGVQKLFF. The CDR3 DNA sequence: TGCGCCAGCAGCTTGGATGGGACTGGGGTCCAAAAACTGTTTTTT.

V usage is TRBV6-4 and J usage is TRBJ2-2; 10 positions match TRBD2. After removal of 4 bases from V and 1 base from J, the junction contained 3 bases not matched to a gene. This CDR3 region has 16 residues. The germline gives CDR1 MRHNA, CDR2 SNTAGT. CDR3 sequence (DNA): TGTGCCAGCAGTGCCTCTAGCGGGGGGAACACCGGGGAGCTGTTTTTT. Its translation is CASSASSGGNTGELFF.

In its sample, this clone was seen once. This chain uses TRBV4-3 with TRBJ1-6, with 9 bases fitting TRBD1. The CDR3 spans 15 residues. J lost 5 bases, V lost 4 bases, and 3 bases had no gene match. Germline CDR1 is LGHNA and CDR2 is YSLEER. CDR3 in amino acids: CASSLGTGHNSPLHF. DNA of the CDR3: TGCGCCAGCAGCCTCGGGACAGGGCATAATTCACCCCTCCACTTT.

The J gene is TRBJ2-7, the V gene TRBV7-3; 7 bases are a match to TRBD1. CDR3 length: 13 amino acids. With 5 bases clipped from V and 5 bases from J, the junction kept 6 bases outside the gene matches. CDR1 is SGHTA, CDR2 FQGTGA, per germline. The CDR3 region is CASSPTGFHEQYF. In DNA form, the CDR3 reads TGTGCCAGCAGCCCGACAGGGTTCCACGAGCAGTACTTC.

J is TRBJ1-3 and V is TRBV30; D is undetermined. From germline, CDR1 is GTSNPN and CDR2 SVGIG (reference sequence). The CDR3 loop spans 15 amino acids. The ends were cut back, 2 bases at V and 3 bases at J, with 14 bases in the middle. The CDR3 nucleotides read TGTGCCTGGAGTCCCCCCCCGCGGATTGGAAACACCATATATTTT. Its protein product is CAWSPPPRIGNTIYF.

The CDR3 nucleotides read TGTGCCAGTAGTCCGGGGACAGGATCGAACACTGAAGCTTTCTTT. It is translated as CASSPGTGSNTEAFF. The chain joins TRBV19 to TRBJ1-1; 8 bases agree with TRBD1. V lost 5 bases, J lost 1 base, and 6 bases stayed unmatched. From germline, CDR1 is LNHDA and CDR2 SQIVND (reference sequence). The CDR3 totals 15 residues. Together with reference TRBV19 and TRBJ1-1, the CDR3 gives the full variable domain: DGGITQSPKYLFRKEGQNVTLSCEQNLNHDAMYWYRQDPGQGLRLIYYSQIVNDFQKGDIAEGYSVSREKKESFPLTVTSAQKNPTAFYLCASSPGTGSNTEAFFGQGTRLTVV.